The clone carrying this TCR beta chain has a handful of counts. Its target is not known. These data are taken from a study of vaccination and CD4 T cells after COVID-19. Overall study: Overlapping peptides covering the spike proteins of SARS-CoV-2, HCoV-NL63, HCoV-OC43 and HCoV-229E were added to stimulate cells.

An Oncomine TCR Beta short-read assay was used to sequence the DNA from cultured CD4+ T cells. TCRdb reprocessed the PCR reads with MiXCR, giving one entry per CDR3 protein. The table has about 12,000 distinct CDR3 sequences, less than 65% seen once; the top ten hold 10% to 15%. As to treatment: roughly ten-day PBMC culture with coronavirus spike peptide pools or control peptides (ViraFEST assay). CDR3 length equals 17 residues. The J segment lost 5 bases and the V segment lost 1 base, leaving 10 bases of the junction unmatched. The germline V gene has CDR1 LGHNA and CDR2 YSLEER. The origin of this receptor is a human donor who had recovered from COVID-19. The chain uses TRBV4-3 and TRBJ1-4, with 7 bases lining up with TRBD1. Sequencing used CD4+ T cells from blood, cultured in vitro. CDR3 in amino acids: CASSQGPNPGQNEKLFF. The CDR3 DNA reads as TGCGCCAGCAGCCAAGGTCCCAATCCGGGACAGAATGAAAAACTGTTTTTT.